This T cell receptor (beta chain) was captured in a study of identifying expanded T cells in peripheral blood. Regarding the study as a whole: Over approximately two and four weeks, about 15 and 19 clones changed, versus approximately 1.2 between replicates.

The CDR3 contains 15 residues. Germline trimming cut 5 bases from V and 5 bases from J; bases unmatched to any gene: 6. Germline-derived CDR1 and CDR2 are SEHNR and FQNEAQ (reference sequence). Healthy donors had no documented immune events, such as infections, while sampled. Here immunoSEQ multiplex PCR was the method, and the copy in TCRdb shows in-frame clones only, minus some. The sample holds some 97,000 clones, 80% to 90% seen once. Remarks on this clone: The antigen remains unidentified.

This sequence was found in a person aged 18-70 years in good health. The genes are TRBV7-9 and TRBJ2-5, with 12 bases that match TRBD1. Specimen: blood. CDR3 nucleotides: TGTGCCAGCAGCCTGGGACAGGGGGCTTGGGAGACCCAGTACTTC. Translation: CASSLGQGAWETQYF.